The rows below give T cell receptor beta chains drawn from one sample of a study of a mutant IDH1 vaccine in newly diagnosed glioma. Profiled with immunoSEQ multiplex PCR; TCRdb holds only in-frame clones, not every one. The sample yields around 64,000 clones, around 83% seen once. This sample comprised peripheral blood mononuclear cells (PBMCs), obtained from a glioma patient treated with radiotherapy, temozolomide or both. These receptors all come from a woman aged 18-29 years with glioma. Some clones in this sample may be carry-over from other donors' samples. The CDR3 runs from the conserved cysteine through the conserved F or W. Size values are once, few and many counts, or a class for expanded clones, and some rows have none.

cdr3_length clone_size j_call v_call cdr3_aa
14 . TRBJ2-1 TRBV10-3 CAISDRGGVDEQFF
14 . TRBJ1-5 TRBV7-6 CASSLGGRERQRHF
15 . TRBJ1-2 TRBV4-1 CASSPTLQTIFGYTF
12 once TRBJ1-1 TRBV2 CASSMTGTEAFF
13 few TRBJ1-2 TRBV5-4 CASSRQAGDGYTF
15 . TRBJ2-3 TRBV7-2 CASSSSGRTTDTQYF
12 . TRBJ2-7 TRBV29-1 CSVVKDQSEQYF
13 . TRBJ2-7 TRBV6-5 CASSYRGSYEQYF
17 . TRBJ2-7 TRBV6-1 CASSGRLRAQTAYEQYF
15 few TRBJ1-5 TRBV5-6 CASSRFGQGARAQHF
14 once TRBJ2-5 TRBV5-1 CASSRVWGQETQYF
17 once TRBJ1-1 TRBV21-1 CASSNPYRAAMNTEAFF
13 few TRBJ1-6 TRBV4-3 CASSSDRHSPLHF
16 . TRBJ2-2 TRBV19 CASSWGLAYNTGELFF
13 . TRBJ1-4 TRBV14 CASSHNEGEKLFF
15 . TRBJ2-7 TRBV5-6 CASSLGAGLRNEQYF
13 . TRBJ2-2 TRBV6-5 CASSSGLGGELFF
17 . TRBJ1-1 TRBV5-8 CASRRLRGRLQDTEAFF
12 . TRBJ2-7 TRBV12-5 CASGFVSYEQYF
16 . TRBJ2-3 TRBV10-2 CASSQLAGGFPDTQYF
15 . TRBJ1-4 TRBV2 CASSALGTGGEKLFF
15 . TRBJ2-2 TRBV6-1 CASSWQGFSTGELFF
15 once TRBJ2-7 TRBV7-8 CASSFGLGGFYEQYF
14 . TRBJ1-6 TRBV12-5 CASGLGQGNSPLHF